The present entry profiles one T cell receptor beta chain with its context. Its antigen is undetermined. Patients had HPV-negative, locally advanced oral cavity squamous cell carcinoma. Germline CDR1 MNHEY, CDR2 SVGAGI. The CDR3 consists of 15 residues. Trimming removed 0 bases at V and 2 bases at J, with 11 bases between. The data stem from a study of neoadjuvant anti-PD-1 for oral cavity cancer. Study observations and caveats: Treg/Th17 ratio rose with pretreatment blood and fell with post-treatment tumor TCRbeta clonality. PBMC Gini-index clonality exceeded responders' in non-responders post-nivolumab.

The protocol was immunoSEQ multiplex PCR, while the TCRdb copy is restricted to in-frame clones and leaves out a portion. The sample consists of 30,000 to 35,000 clones, about 83% of them appearing once. The sample consisted of PBMCs, taken before nivolumab (anti-PD-1) treatment. This chain connects TRBV6-5 to TRBJ2-7; D possibly corresponds to TRBD1 (5 bases). This sequence was found in a person aged 40 to 85 with oral cavity squamous cell carcinoma. The CDR3 reads CASSYSATDTYEQYF. CDR3 DNA sequence: TGTGCCAGCAGTTACTCTGCGACAGATACCTACGAGCAGTACTTC.